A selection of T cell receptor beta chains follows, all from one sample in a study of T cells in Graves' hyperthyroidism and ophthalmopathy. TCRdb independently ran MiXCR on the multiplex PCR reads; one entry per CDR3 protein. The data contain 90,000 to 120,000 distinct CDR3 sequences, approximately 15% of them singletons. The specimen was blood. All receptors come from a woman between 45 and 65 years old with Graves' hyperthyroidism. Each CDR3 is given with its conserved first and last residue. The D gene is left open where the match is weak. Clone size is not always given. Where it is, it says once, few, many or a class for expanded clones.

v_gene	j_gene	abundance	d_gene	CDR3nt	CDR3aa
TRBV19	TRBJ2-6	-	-	TGTGCCAGTAGTATCACTACCGGGGGTACTGGGGCCAACGTCCTGACTTTC	CASSITTGGTGANVLTF
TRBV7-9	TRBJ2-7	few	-	TGTGCCAGCAGCTTTTCACGAGGGGGCGAGCAGTACTTC	CASSFSRGGEQYF
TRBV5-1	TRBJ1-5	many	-	TGCGCCAGCAGCTTGGATGGGGGGCAGCCCCAGCATTTT	CASSLDGGQPQHF
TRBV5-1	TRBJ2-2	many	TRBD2	TGCGCCAGCGCATTAAGAACTAGCGCGAACACCGGGGAGCTGTTTTTT	CASALRTSANTGELFF
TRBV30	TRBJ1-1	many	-	TGTGCCTACGGGGGGGGGGCTCTACCGAACACTGAAGCTTTCTTT	CAYGGGALPNTEAFF
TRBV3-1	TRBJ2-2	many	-	TGTGCCAGCAGCTTACAGGGTACCGGGGAGCTGTTTTTT	CASSLQGTGELFF
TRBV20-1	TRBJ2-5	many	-	TGCAGTGCTAGAGTAGGTCCCCAAGAAGATTATCGACAAGAGACCCAGTACTTC	CSARVGPQEDYRQETQYF
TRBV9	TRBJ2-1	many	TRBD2	TGTGCCAGCAGCACAAATTCGAAGGGACTAGCGGGAGCCGGGAGTAATGAGCAGTTCTTC	CASSTNSKGLAGAGSNEQFF
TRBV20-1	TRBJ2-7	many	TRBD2	TGCAGTGCTAGAGGACTAGCGGGTTTCTACGAGCAGTACTTC	CSARGLAGFYEQYF
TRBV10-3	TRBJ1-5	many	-	TGTGCCATCAGTGAGTCCTCTCAGCCCCAGCATTTT	CAISESSQPQHF
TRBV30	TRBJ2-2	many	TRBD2	TGTGCCTGGAGAAGGAGCGGGAGTGGCACCGGGGAGCTGTTTTTT	CAWRRSGSGTGELFF
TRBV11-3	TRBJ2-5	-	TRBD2	TGTGCCAGCAGCTTAGGCGGAGGGAGGGCAGAGACCCAGTACTTC	CASSLGGGRAETQYF
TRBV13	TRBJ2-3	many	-	TGTGCCAGCAGCTTAGAGGGCAGGGGCACGGCAGATACGCAGTATTTT	CASSLEGRGTADTQYF
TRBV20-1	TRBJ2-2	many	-	TGCAGTGCTAGAGATCCTCGCGGAAGGTGGACCGGGGAGCTGTTTTTT	CSARDPRGRWTGELFF
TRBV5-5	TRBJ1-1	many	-	TGTGCCAGCAGCTTGCCCTACCTCGGCAATGCGAACACTGAAGCTTTCTTT	CASSLPYLGNANTEAFF
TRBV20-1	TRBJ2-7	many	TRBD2	TGCAGTGCTAGTTCCGGACTAGCGTTGGGGTACGAGCAGTACTTC	CSASSGLALGYEQYF
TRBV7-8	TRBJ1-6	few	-	TGTGCCAGCAGCTTGGGGGGGAGGGCTTCACCCCTCCACTTT	CASSLGGRASPLHF
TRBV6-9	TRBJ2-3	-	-	TGTGCCAGCAGTTCCTTTGGGGCCCGGTTGGATACGCAGTATTTT	CASSSFGARLDTQYF
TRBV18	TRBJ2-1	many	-	TGTGCCAGCTCACCACAGGCGAGAGACAATGAGCAGTTCTTC	CASSPQARDNEQFF
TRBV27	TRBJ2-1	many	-	TGTGCCAGCACTAACACGGGACTCTACAATGAGCAGTTCTTC	CASTNTGLYNEQFF
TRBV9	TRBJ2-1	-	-	TGTGCCAGCAGCGTAGCCCAGGGGAGGGCCAACAATGAGCAGTTCTTC	CASSVAQGRANNEQFF
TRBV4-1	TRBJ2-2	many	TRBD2	TGCGCCAGCAGCCTGGGACTAGCGGGAGGTCCCGGGGAGCTGTTTTTT	CASSLGLAGGPGELFF
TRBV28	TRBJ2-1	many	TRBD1	TGTGCCAGCAGTTTATGGACAGGGGGCAATGAGCAGTTCTTC	CASSLWTGGNEQFF
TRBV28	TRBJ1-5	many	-	TGTGCCAGCAGTTTAGGGGGGGCGCGGGATCAGCCCCAGCATTTT	CASSLGGARDQPQHF
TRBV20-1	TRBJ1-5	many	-	TGCAGTGCTAGGAGTCTTCAAGCCCAGCATTTT	CSARSLQAQHF